The clone carrying this T cell receptor beta chain was seen once. Its antigen is unidentified. For TCRbeta, the library was prepared with unique molecular identifiers. TCRdb redid the calling of the PCR reads with MiXCR, one entry per CDR3 protein. The top ten clones hold around 29% of a sample with 350,000 to 500,000 distinct CDR3 sequences, about 45% of them seen once. This sample was included in a study of T-cell reconstitution after alpha-beta-depleted transplantation in children. With 7 bases clipped from V and 2 bases from J, the junction kept 8 bases outside the gene matches. The germline CDR1 and CDR2 sequences are SQVTM and ANQGSEA. This CDR3 has 14 residues. Study-wide results and limits: It was reported that alpha-beta T cells came from several hundred expanded graft clones (about two months after transplant).

This rearrangement joins TRBV29-1 to TRBJ2-7; 10 nucleotides align to TRBD2. Sample: PBMCs, taken before TCRalphabeta/CD19-depleted stem cell transplant. The TCR sequence derives from a girl aged 2 to 9 with aplastic anemia, due to receive a stem cell transplant. CDR3 DNA: TGCAGCGCTTTAGCGGGAGGCAAAACCTACGAGCAGTACTTC. Amino acids: CSALAGGKTYEQYF.